This TCR beta chain appears in the sequencing data of a study of T cell responses to AZD1222 COVID-19 vaccine. Germline CDR1 and CDR2: SGHVS and FQNEAQ. V lost 6 bases, J lost 11 bases, and 13 bases stayed unmatched. The CDR3 has 15 residues. General study results and limits: Spike-wide vaccine-associated CD4 TCRs dominated at 160-218 and 743-854.

Sequencing was performed with immunoSEQ multiplex PCR; in TCRdb, only in-frame clones are kept and a portion is missing. The repertoire includes 80,000 to 95,000 clones, over 75% of them detected once, and about 5% sits in the top ten. In the case of this clone: The antigen remains unidentified.

The sample in question was peripheral blood, obtained 28 days after the second AZD1222 dose. The chain employs TRBV7-8 and TRBJ2-6, with 7 bases fitting TRBD1. This TCR derives from an adult who received the AZD1222 COVID-19 vaccine. The CDR3 loop reads CASSPWTGLLHVLTF. CDR3 coding DNA: TGTGCCAGCAGTCCCTGGACAGGCCTTCTTCACGTCCTGACTTTC.